This TCR beta chain was sequenced for a study of T-cell reconstitution after alpha-beta-depleted transplantation in children. A library of TCRbeta sequences, prepared with unique molecular identifiers, was generated. One entry per CDR3 protein, called by TCRdb with MiXCR from the PCR reads. The sample has tens of thousands of distinct CDR3 sequences; about 7.3% are singletons. This clonotype was observed many times. J gave up 1 base and V 2 bases, and 8 bases lay outside the gene matches. The CDR3 consists of 17 residues. The receptor's source is a human donor who donated a stem cell graft to a child with acute lymphoblastic leukemia. This chain joins TRBV12-3 or TRBV12-4 and TRBJ2-3; 8 positions match TRBD1. Material: PBMCs from the stem cell graft donor, obtained from the stem cell graft. In DNA, the CDR3 is TGTGCCAGCAGTTTATCGGGGTCGACAGGGGGCACAGATACGCAGTATTTT. Protein sequence: CASSLSGSTGGTDTQYF.